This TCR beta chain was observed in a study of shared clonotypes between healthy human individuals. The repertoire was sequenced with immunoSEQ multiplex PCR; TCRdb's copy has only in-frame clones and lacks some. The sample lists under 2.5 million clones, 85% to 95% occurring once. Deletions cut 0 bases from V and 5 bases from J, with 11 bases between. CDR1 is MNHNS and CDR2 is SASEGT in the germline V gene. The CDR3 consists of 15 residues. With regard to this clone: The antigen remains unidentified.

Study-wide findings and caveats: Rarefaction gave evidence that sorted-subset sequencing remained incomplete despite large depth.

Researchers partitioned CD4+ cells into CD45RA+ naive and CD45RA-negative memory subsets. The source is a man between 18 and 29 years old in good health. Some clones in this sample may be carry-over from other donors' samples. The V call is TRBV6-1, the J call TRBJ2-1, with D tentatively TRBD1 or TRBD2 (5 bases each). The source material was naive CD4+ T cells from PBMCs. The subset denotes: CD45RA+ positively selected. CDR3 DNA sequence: TGTGCCAGCAGTGAAGCGGGGTGGGGGAACAATGAGCAGTTCTTC. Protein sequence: CASSEAGWGNNEQFF.